The clone carrying this TCR beta chain was observed at least ten times. The target antigen is unknown. TCR beta CDR3 region amplification was performed from RNA transcripts. With the HTBI primer set, the TCR CDR3 went through a first round of RT-PCR. From the multiplex PCR reads, TCRdb called clonotypes with MiXCR, one entry per CDR3 protein. The table lists some 620,000 distinct CDR3 sequences, around 15% of them singletons. Germline CDR1 and CDR2: SGHTA and FQGTGA. The CDR3 is made up of 17 amino acids. The V gene lost 1 base and the J gene lost 1 base, with 16 bases spanning the gap. The sample comes from a study of T cells in Graves' hyperthyroidism and ophthalmopathy. The study, taken as a whole, reports: Most clonotypes that expanded in the thyroid above 0.001 also showed up in blood. A model built on 13 V-J features separated ophthalmopathy from stable hyperthyroidism.

The TCR comes from a woman in her thirties with Graves' hyperthyroidism. Material: blood. V and J are TRBV7-3 and TRBJ1-1, with D perhaps TRBD1 (5 bases). The CDR3: CASSLIVGPGGNTEAFF. The CDR3 DNA reads as TGTGCCAGCAGCTTAATAGTGGGACCGGGAGGGAACACTGAAGCTTTCTTT.